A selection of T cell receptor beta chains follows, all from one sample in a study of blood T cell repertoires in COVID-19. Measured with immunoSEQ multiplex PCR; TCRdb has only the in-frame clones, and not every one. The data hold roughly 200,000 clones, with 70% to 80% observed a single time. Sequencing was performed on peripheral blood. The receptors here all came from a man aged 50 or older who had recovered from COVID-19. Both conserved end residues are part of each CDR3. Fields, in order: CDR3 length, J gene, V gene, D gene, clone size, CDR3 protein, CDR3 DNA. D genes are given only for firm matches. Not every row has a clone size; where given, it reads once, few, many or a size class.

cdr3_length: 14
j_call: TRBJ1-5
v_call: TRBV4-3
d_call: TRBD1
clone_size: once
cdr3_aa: CASSSRTGNQPQHF
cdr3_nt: TGCGCCAGCAGCTCTCGGACAGGAAATCAGCCCCAGCATTTT

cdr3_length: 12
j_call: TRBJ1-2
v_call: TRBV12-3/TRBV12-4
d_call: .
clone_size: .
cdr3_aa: CASRDYFYGYTF
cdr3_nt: TGTGCCAGCCGGGACTATTTTTATGGCTACACCTTC

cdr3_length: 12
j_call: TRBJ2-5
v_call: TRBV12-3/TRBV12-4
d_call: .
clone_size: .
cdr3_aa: CASQRVGGTQYF
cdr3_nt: TGTGCCAGCCAGCGGGTCGGGGGGACCCAGTACTTC

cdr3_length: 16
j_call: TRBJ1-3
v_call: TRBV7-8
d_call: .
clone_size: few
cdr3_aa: CASSLGAGKAGNTIYF
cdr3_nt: TGTGCCAGCAGCTTAGGAGCAGGAAAGGCTGGAAACACCATATATTTT

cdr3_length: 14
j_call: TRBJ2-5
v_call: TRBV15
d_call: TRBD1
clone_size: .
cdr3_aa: CATSRASRGETQYF
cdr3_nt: TGTGCCACCAGCAGAGCGTCCAGGGGGGAGACCCAGTACTTC

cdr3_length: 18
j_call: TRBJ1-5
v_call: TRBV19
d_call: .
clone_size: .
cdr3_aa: CASSPPPGDNYSNQPQHF
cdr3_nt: TGTGCCAGTAGTCCACCCCCCGGGGACAATTATAGCAATCAGCCCCAGCATTTT

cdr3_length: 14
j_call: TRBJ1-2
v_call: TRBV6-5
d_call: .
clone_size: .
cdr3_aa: CASSPTGGGYGYTF
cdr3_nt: TGTGCCAGCAGTCCGACAGGTGGAGGCTATGGCTACACCTTC

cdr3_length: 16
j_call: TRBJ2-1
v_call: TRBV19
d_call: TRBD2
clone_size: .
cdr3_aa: CASSIGYLAGSNEQFF
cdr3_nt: TGTGCCAGTAGTATAGGGTACCTAGCGGGCTCAAATGAGCAGTTCTTC

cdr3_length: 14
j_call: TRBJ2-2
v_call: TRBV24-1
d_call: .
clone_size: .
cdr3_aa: CATRSGLSTGELFF
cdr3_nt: TGTGCCACACGATCGGGACTGTCCACCGGGGAGCTGTTTTTT

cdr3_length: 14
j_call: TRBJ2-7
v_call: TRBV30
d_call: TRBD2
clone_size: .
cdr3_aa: CASSRSGITYEQYF
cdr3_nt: TGTGCCTCGTCGAGGAGCGGGATTACCTACGAGCAGTACTTC

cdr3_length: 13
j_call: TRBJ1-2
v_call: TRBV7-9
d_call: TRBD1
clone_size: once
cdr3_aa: CASSSDREAGYTF
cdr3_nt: TGTGCCAGCAGCTCCGACAGGGAGGCTGGCTACACCTTC

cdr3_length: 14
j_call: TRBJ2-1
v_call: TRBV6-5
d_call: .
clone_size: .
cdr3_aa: CASSYAGRYNEQFF
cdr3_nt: TGTGCCAGCAGTTACGCGGGACGCTACAATGAGCAGTTCTTC

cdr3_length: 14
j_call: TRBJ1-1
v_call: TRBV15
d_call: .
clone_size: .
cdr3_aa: CATSRGRTSPEAFF
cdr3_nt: TGTGCCACCAGCAGGGGGAGGACCTCTCCCGAAGCTTTCTTT

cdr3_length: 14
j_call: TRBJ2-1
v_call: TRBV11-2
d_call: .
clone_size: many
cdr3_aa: CASSSPGTLHEQFF
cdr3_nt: TGTGCCAGCAGCTCACCCGGGACTTTGCATGAGCAGTTCTTC

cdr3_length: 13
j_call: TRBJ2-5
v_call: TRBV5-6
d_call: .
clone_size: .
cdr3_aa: CASSFWHQETQYF
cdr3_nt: TGTGCCAGCAGCTTTTGGCATCAAGAGACCCAGTACTTC

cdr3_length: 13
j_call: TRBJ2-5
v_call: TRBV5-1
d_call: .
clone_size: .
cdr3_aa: CASSLVGGETQYF
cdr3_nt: TGCGCCAGCAGCTTGGTAGGAGGGGAGACCCAGTACTTC

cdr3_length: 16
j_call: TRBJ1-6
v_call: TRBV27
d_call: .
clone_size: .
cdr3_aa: CASSVHRIANNSPLHF
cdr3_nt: TGTGCCAGCAGTGTCCACAGGATCGCAAATAATTCACCCCTCCACTTT

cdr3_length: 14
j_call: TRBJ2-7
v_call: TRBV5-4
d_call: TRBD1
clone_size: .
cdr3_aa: CASSFWDRVDEQYF
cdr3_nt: TGTGCCAGCAGCTTCTGGGACAGGGTCGACGAGCAGTACTTC

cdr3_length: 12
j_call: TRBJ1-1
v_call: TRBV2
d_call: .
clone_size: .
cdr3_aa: CASRGASPWAFF
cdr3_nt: TGTGCCAGCAGGGGGGCCTCTCCCTGGGCTTTCTTT

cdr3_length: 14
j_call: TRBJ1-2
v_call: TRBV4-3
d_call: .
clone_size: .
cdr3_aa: CASSQSTGNYGYTF
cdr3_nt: TGCGCCAGCAGCCAGTCTACGGGAAACTATGGCTACACCTTC

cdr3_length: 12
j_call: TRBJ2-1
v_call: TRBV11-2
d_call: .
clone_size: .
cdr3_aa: CASSSVSDEQFF
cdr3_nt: TGTGCCAGCAGCTCCGTCAGTGATGAGCAGTTCTTC

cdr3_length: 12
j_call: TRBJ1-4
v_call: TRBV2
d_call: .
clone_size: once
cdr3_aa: CASSYTREKLFF
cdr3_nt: TGTGCCAGCAGTTATACGCGTGAAAAACTGTTTTTT

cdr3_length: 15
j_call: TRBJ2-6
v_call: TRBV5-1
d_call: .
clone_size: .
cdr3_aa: CASSLERAGANVLTF
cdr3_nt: TGCGCCAGCAGCTTAGAGCGGGCTGGGGCCAACGTCCTGACTTTC

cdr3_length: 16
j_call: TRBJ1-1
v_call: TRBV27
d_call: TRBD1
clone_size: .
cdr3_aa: CASSPTGQIMNTEAFF
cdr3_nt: TGTGCCAGCAGTCCGACGGGACAGATTATGAACACTGAAGCTTTCTTT